These 31 T cell receptor beta chains originate from one sample sequenced in a study of cytomegalovirus exposure and HLA in healthy donors. The study ran its PCR with 60 Vbeta and 13 Jbeta primers. Repertoires were generated with immunoSEQ multiplex PCR, while TCRdb's copy carries only in-frame clones and drops some. Of under 200,000 clones detected, around 78% appear once; the ten largest clones hold approximately 14%. Sequenced material: PBMCs. The receptors here all came from a young woman in good health and CMV-seropositive.

CDR3 in DNA: TGCGCCAGCAGCCCAAAAGACATTAACACTGAAGCTTTCTTT. Translating it yields CASSPKDINTEAFF. J is TRBJ1-1 and V is TRBV5-1; no reliable D call. Trimming took off 4 bases at V and 2 bases at J, with 12 bases between the two ends. The CDR3 is made up of 14 amino acids. The germline gives CDR1 SGHRS, CDR2 YFSETQ.

This sequence joins TRBV29-1 and TRBJ2-3; D perhaps matches TRBD2 (5 bases). Germline V gives CDR1 SQVTM, CDR2 ANQGSEA. The CDR3 has 14 residues. V was trimmed by 0 bases and J by 5 bases, leaving 12 bases between them. This CDR3 is CSVEDRRGLDTQYF. Written as DNA, the CDR3 is TGCAGCGTTGAAGATCGGAGAGGACTAGATACGCAGTATTTT.

This clone has only a few counts. CDR3 DNA sequence: TGTGCCAGCAGTGAGGGACAGGGAGTAGGTGGCTACACCTTC. Translated: CASSEGQGVGGYTF. This chain links TRBV2 with TRBJ1-2; TRBD1 matches 9 bases. CDR3 length: 14 residues. Trimming at V came to 3 bases and at J to 7 bases, leaving 6 bases not matched to a gene. Per the germline V gene, CDR1 is SNHLY and CDR2 is FYNNEI.

The rearrangement uses TRBV29-1 and TRBJ1-1, with D possibly TRBD1 on 6 matching bases. Germline CDR1 SQVTM, CDR2 ANQGSEA. CDR3 size: 13 residues. V lost 7 bases and J lost 4, with 16 bases in between. The CDR3 spells CSAHTGSGTEAFF. The DNA for the CDR3 is TGCAGCGCCCATACAGGGTCGGGCACTGAAGCTTTCTTT.

The genes are TRBV5-5 and TRBJ2-7, with 12 bases lining up with TRBD2. V lost 4 bases and J lost 6; bases outside the gene matches: 23. The CDR3 sequence is 20 residues long. CDR1 and CDR2 (germline): SGHKS, YYEKEE (reference sequence). As DNA, the CDR3 is TGTGCCAGCAGCCCCTTGGTCTGGGCGGCTAGCGGGAGGGCTGTCCTCGAGCAGTACTTC. Translated: CASSPLVWAASGRAVLEQYF.

The chain links TRBV27 to TRBJ1-1, with D possibly TRBD1 on 5 matching bases. CDR3 length: 15 amino acids. Trimming removed 6 bases at V and 4 bases at J, with 18 bases between. Germline CDR1 and CDR2: MNHEY and SMNVEV (reference sequence). As DNA, the CDR3 is TGTGCCAGCAGCTCATCAGGGCGCATGAGCACTGAAGCTTTCTTT. Amino acid sequence: CASSSSGRMSTEAFF.

Note on this clone: Compared with germline, one end of the junction differs, possibly owing to a read error. The V gene is TRBV29-1, the J gene TRBJ2-1; TRBD2 matches at 14 bases. The length of the CDR3 is 18 residues. In germline, CDR1 is SQVTM, CDR2 ANQGSEA. In DNA, the CDR3 is TGCGGCGTTGAGACTAGCGGGAGGGCCATCGATGTAAACAATGAGCAGTTCTTC. It yields the protein CGVETSGRAIDVNNEQFF.

The J gene is TRBJ2-5, the V gene TRBV5-6, with a possible D match to TRBD2 (5 bases). The J call may be faulty, since TRBJ2-7 better matches the DNA end. The CDR3 length is 15 residues. CDR1 is SGHDT and CDR2 is YYEEEE in the germline V gene. In DNA, the CDR3 is TGTGCCAGCAGCTTTCTCTCCCGGGGTTCCTACGAGCAGTACTTC. It codes for CASSFLSRGSYEQYF.

The J gene is TRBJ2-5, the V gene TRBV13, with D maybe TRBD1 (5 bases). Germline V CDR1 and CDR2: PRHDT, FYEKMQ (reference sequence). V lost 2 bases and J lost 4, with 11 bases in between. The CDR3 has 14 residues. CDR3 in amino acids: CASSLSLGAETQYF. CDR3 bases: TGTGCCAGCAGCTTATCCTTAGGGGCAGAGACCCAGTACTTC.

V is TRBV6-6 and J is TRBJ2-7, with 10 bases aligning to TRBD2. The trim removed 10 bases at V and 4 bases at J, leaving 13 bases unmatched. The germline gives CDR1 MNHNY, CDR2 SVGAGI (reference sequence). The CDR3 has 15 amino acids. DNA of the CDR3: TGTGCCACCTCTACCCCACTAGCGGGGATTTACGAGCAGTACTTC. Translating gives CATSTPLAGIYEQYF.

CDR3 in amino acids: CASSQLSYEQYF. The CDR3 nucleotides are TGTGCCAGCAGCCAACTCTCCTACGAGCAGTACTTC. The chain carries TRBV11-3 and TRBJ2-7; D uncertain. The CDR3 is made up of 12 amino acids. Germline V gene sequence: CDR1 SGHNT, CDR2 YENEEA. Trimming shortened V by 5 bases and J by 0 bases, and 5 bases separated the two germline ends.

The chain combines TRBV5-1 with TRBJ2-1; no clear D gene. V dropped 0 bases and J dropped 8 bases, with 6 bases sitting between them. Germline V gene data show CDR1 as SGHRS and CDR2 as YFSETQ. CDR3 length equals 12 residues. CDR3 in DNA: TGCGCCAGCAGCTTGGGAAGCCATGAGCAGTTCTTC. Protein product: CASSLGSHEQFF. Full variable domain (outside the CDR3, taken from reference TRBV5-1 and TRBJ2-1): KAGVTQTPRYLIKTRGQQVTLSCSPISGHRSVSWYQQTPGQGLQFLFEYFSETQRNKGNFPGRFSGRQFSNSRSEMNVSTLELGDSALYLCASSLGSHEQFFGPGTRLTVL.

The rearrangement uses TRBV29-1 and TRBJ2-3, with TRBD2 identical over 9 bases. The length of the CDR3 is 17 residues. V lost 5 bases to trimming and J lost 5 bases; unmatched junction nucleotides: 17. Germline CDR1 reads SQVTM; CDR2 reads ANQGSEA. CDR3 DNA sequence: TGCAGCGTTCGGAGGTGGGCTAGCGGGGCTAGTGAAGATACGCAGTATTTT. It yields the protein CSVRRWASGASEDTQYF.

The rearrangement links TRBV5-6 to TRBJ1-3, with D possibly being TRBD1 (5 bases). Looked up from germline, CDR1 is SGHDT and CDR2 is YYEEEE. The V and J ends lost 0 bases and 1 base respectively, with 11 bases between them. The CDR3 has 16 residues. CDR3 protein: CASSLVGAGSGNTIYF. The CDR3 coding sequence is TGTGCCAGCAGCTTGGTTGGGGCGGGATCTGGAAACACCATATATTTT.

In DNA form, the CDR3 reads TGTGCCAGCTCACCGAGAGGAAAGCCTGACGGCTACACCTTC. It specifies CASSPRGKPDGYTF. The gene calls are TRBV18 and TRBJ1-2; D is undetermined. The CDR3 has 14 amino acids. The ends were cut back, 3 bases at V and 8 bases at J, with 16 bases in the middle. Per the germline V gene, CDR1 is KGHSH and CDR2 is LQKENI.

The CDR3 DNA reads TGTGCCAGCAGCTTACCGCGACAGGCCTCAACTAATGAAAAACTGTTTTTT. Its translation: CASSLPRQASTNEKLFF. The chain is built from TRBV28 and TRBJ1-4; possible D gene TRBD1, 6 bases. V dropped 6 bases and J dropped 0 bases, with 17 bases sitting between them. Germline loops: CDR1 MDHEN, CDR2 SYDVKM. The CDR3 covers 17 residues.

This sequence joins TRBV5-4 and TRBJ2-1; 10 bases fit TRBD2. The CDR3 consists of 16 residues. Germline CDR1 is SGHNT and CDR2 is YYREEE (reference sequence). The ends lost 3 bases at V and 8 bases at J; junction bases unmatched: 11. The CDR3 protein is CASSSSRVAGGDEQFF. The CDR3 region has the DNA TGTGCCAGCAGCTCCAGCAGGGTAGCGGGGGGTGATGAGCAGTTCTTC.

This chain uses TRBV2 with TRBJ2-2; the D gene is possibly TRBD1 (5 bases). CDR1 SNHLY and CDR2 FYNNEI come from the germline V gene. Trimming took 7 bases from V and 5 from J, leaving 11 bases between them. The length of the CDR3 is 13 residues. CDR3 region: CASNQGRTGELFF. The CDR3 coding sequence is TGTGCCAGCAACCAGGGCCGGACCGGGGAGCTGTTTTTT.

The J gene is TRBJ2-7, the V gene TRBV28, with TRBD2 matching over 9 bases. Germline loops: CDR1 MDHEN, CDR2 SYDVKM. After removal of 5 bases from V and 5 bases from J, the junction contained 19 bases not matched to a gene. The CDR3 contains 18 residues. This CDR3 reads CASSPSRAHSGSIHEQYF. DNA for the CDR3: TGTGCCAGCAGTCCGTCGCGAGCCCATAGCGGGAGTATCCACGAGCAGTACTTC.

The chain employs TRBV23-1 and TRBJ2-1; TRBD1 aligns across 8 bases. TRBV23-1 carries the ORF label, with uncertain function. CDR3 length: 15 amino acids. V was clipped by 8 bases and J by 9 bases; unmatched bases: 15. The CDR3 DNA reads TGCGCCAGCCATGGCAGGGGGCGTGAGGCGGGTGAGCAGTTCTTC. Its protein is CASHGRGREAGEQFF.

V usage is TRBV29-1 and J usage is TRBJ2-1, with 9 bases aligning to TRBD2. Germline assignment: CDR1 SQVTM and CDR2 ANQGSEA. The CDR3 runs to 14 residues. The V and J ends lost 7 bases and 0 bases, in that order; junction bases with no gene match: 4. CDR3 protein: CSALAGSSYNEQFF. The CDR3 DNA follows: TGCAGCGCTCTAGCGGGGAGCTCCTACAATGAGCAGTTCTTC.

CDR3 sequence (DNA): TGTGCCAGCAGCTTTAGACAAACGGATGGCTACACCTTC. Translation: CASSFRQTDGYTF. The chain uses TRBV7-2 and TRBJ1-2; D remains unclear. V gave up 3 bases and J gave up 6 bases, with 11 bases separating them. CDR3 length equals 13 residues. In germline, CDR1 is SGHTA, CDR2 FQGNSA. Full variable domain (remainder filled in from reference TRBV7-2 and TRBJ1-2): GAGVSQSPSNKVTEKGKDVELRCDPISGHTALYWYRQSLGQGLEFLIYFQGNSAPDKSGLPSDRFSAERTGGSVSTLTIQRTQQEDSAVYLCASSFRQTDGYTFGSGTRLTVV.

This clone was seen only a few times. V gene TRBV5-1 combines with J gene TRBJ2-1; D is perhaps TRBD1 (5 bases). The ends were cut back, 4 bases at V and 4 bases at J, with 15 bases in the middle. Germline V gene sequence: CDR1 SGHRS, CDR2 YFSETQ. There are 15 residues in the CDR3. CDR3 residues: CASSRTAGMYNEQFF. The CDR3 nucleotides are TGCGCCAGCAGCCGGACGGCAGGGATGTACAATGAGCAGTTCTTC.

The genes are TRBV7-9 and TRBJ1-6, with D maybe TRBD1 (6 bases). Germline-derived CDR1 and CDR2 are SEHNR and FQNEAQ (reference sequence). The V gene lost 2 bases and the J gene lost 8 bases, with 16 bases spanning the gap. The CDR3 covers 16 residues. The DNA of the CDR3 is TGTGCCAGCAGCTTATGGGCCGGGACAAGGGATTCACCCCTCCACTTT. Translating gives CASSLWAGTRDSPLHF.

The chain has TRBV5-6 and TRBJ2-1; a weak D match, TRBD1 (6 bases). Trimming took 0 bases from V and 10 from J, leaving 11 bases between them. The CDR3 totals 13 residues. Germline V gene data show CDR1 as SGHDT and CDR2 as YYEEEE. The CDR3 bases are TGTGCCAGCAGCTTGGGGGGGACATGGGAGCAGTTCTTC. Its translation is CASSLGGTWEQFF.

This rearrangement joins TRBV14 to TRBJ2-7, with 7 positions matching TRBD1. The CDR3 is made up of 14 amino acids. The germline gives CDR1 SGHDN, CDR2 FVKESK. J lost 0 bases, V lost 4 bases, and 3 bases had no gene match. CDR3: CASSLTGSSYEQYF. The CDR3 region has the DNA TGTGCCAGCAGCCTGACAGGGAGCTCCTACGAGCAGTACTTC.

The chain combines TRBV15 with TRBJ1-1, with TRBD1 identical over 9 bases. The CDR3 runs to 14 residues. Germline lookup yields CDR1 LNHNV and CDR2 YYDKDF (reference sequence). V gave up 2 bases and J gave up 5 bases; unmatched junction bases: 3. In nucleotides, the CDR3 is TGTGCCACCAGCAGAACAGGGGGCGGGACTGAAGCTTTCTTT. Encoded protein: CATSRTGGGTEAFF.

The chain joins TRBV27 to TRBJ2-5, with D possibly TRBD1 on 6 matching bases. Deletions cut 3 bases from V and 5 bases from J, with 19 bases between. CDR1 MNHEY and CDR2 SMNVEV come from the germline V gene (reference sequence). This CDR3 has 16 residues. The CDR3 DNA is TGTGCCAGCAGTTTCAGGGGACAAATGCAAGACGAGACCCAGTACTTC. It encodes CASSFRGQMQDETQYF.

This chain joins TRBV7-8 and TRBJ1-2; 9 bases line up with TRBD1. Germline loops: CDR1 SGHVS, CDR2 FQNEAQ. The CDR3 runs to 16 residues. Trimming took 2 bases from V and 3 from J; bases not matched to a gene: 7. CDR3 sequence: CASSLNTGQGYYGYTF. The DNA of the CDR3 is TGTGCCAGCAGCTTAAACACGGGACAGGGCTACTATGGCTACACCTTC. Full variable domain (remainder filled in from reference TRBV7-8 and TRBJ1-2): GAGVSQSPRYKVAKRGQDVALRCDPISGHVSLFWYQQALGQGPEFLTYFQNEAQLDKSGLPSDRFFAERPEGSVSTLKIQRTQQEDSAVYLCASSLNTGQGYYGYTFGSGTRLTVV.

The V call is TRBV6-5, the J call TRBJ2-5, with a possible D match to TRBD1 (6 bases). The closer fit of TRBJ2-7 to the DNA end suggests the J call may be wrong. CDR3 length: 14 residues. Per germline, CDR1 MNHEY and CDR2 SVGAGI. CDR3 sequence (DNA): TGTGCCAGTTACGCTGGGGGCGGATCCTACGAGCAGTACTTC. Translated: CASYAGGGSYEQYF.

This chain links TRBV2 with TRBJ1-6; no reliable D call. CDR1 is SNHLY, CDR2 FYNNEI, per germline. The CDR3 covers 12 residues. V was clipped by 6 bases and J by 7 bases, with 7 bases between them. The CDR3: CASREANSPLHF. As DNA, the CDR3 is TGTGCCAGCAGGGAGGCGAATTCACCCCTCCACTTT.